The 11 T cell receptor beta chains given below trace back to one sample, sequenced in a study of blood T cell repertoires in COVID-19. Clones were sequenced by immunoSEQ multiplex PCR, and TCRdb holds only the in-frame ones, with some missing. The sample consists of more than 200,000 clones, 75% to 90% of them appearing once. The sequenced sample was peripheral blood. Every receptor here comes from a man aged 25-45 years with COVID-19, enrolled during active disease.

This chain uses TRBV27 with TRBJ2-7, with 7 bases matching TRBD2. Per germline, CDR1 MNHEY and CDR2 SMNVEV (reference sequence). The CDR3 consists of 15 residues. With V trimmed by 2 bases and J by 0 bases, 4 bases remained unmatched. The CDR3 region is CASSLVAGPSYEQYF. The CDR3 nucleotides are TGTGCCAGCAGTTTAGTAGCGGGCCCCTCCTACGAGCAGTACTTC.

The J gene is TRBJ2-3, the V gene TRBV28; no clear D gene. In germline, CDR1 is MDHEN, CDR2 SYDVKM. V lost 6 bases, J lost 4 bases, and 8 bases lay in between. This CDR3 region has 12 residues. As DNA, the CDR3 is TGTGCCAGCAGGACTCAGTCAGATACGCAGTATTTT. This codes for CASRTQSDTQYF.

The chain employs TRBV3-1 (or the pseudogene TRBV3-2) and TRBJ1-3; D unclear. Germline V gives CDR1 LGHDT, CDR2 YNNKEL (reference sequence). The CDR3 extends over 15 amino acids. V lost 2 bases, J lost 0 bases, and 8 bases lay in between. The CDR3 region is CASSQYSSSGNTIYF. The CDR3 DNA reads as TGTGCCAGCAGCCAATACAGCAGCTCTGGAAACACCATATATTTT.

As DNA, the CDR3 is TGTGCCAGCAGCTTCCTAAAGACTAGCGGGTCCTACAATGAGCAGTTCTTC. Translated, it gives CASSFLKTSGSYNEQFF. The J gene is TRBJ2-1, the V gene TRBV5-6; 10 nucleotides agree with TRBD2. The junction had 6 bases not matched to a gene; V was cut back by 2 bases and J by 1 base. Germline V gene lookup returns CDR1 SGHDT and CDR2 YYEEEE. The CDR3 covers 17 residues.

CDR3 region: CASSYIGGHGTEAFF. As DNA, the CDR3 is TGCGCCAGCAGTTATATCGGGGGGCATGGCACTGAAGCTTTCTTT. The V and J genes are TRBV5-1 and TRBJ1-1, with a tentative D call TRBD1 (6 bases). This CDR3 has 15 amino acids. The germline V gene has CDR1 SGHRS and CDR2 YFSETQ. The V gene lost 5 bases and the J gene lost 4 bases, with 18 bases spanning the gap.

This sequence joins TRBV6-1 and TRBJ1-5; no clear D gene. The V end lost 8 bases, the J end lost 5 bases, and 13 bases lay between the germline ends. In germline, CDR1 is MNHNS, CDR2 SASEGT. The CDR3 is 13 amino acids. In DNA form, the CDR3 reads TGTGCCAGCGGGCAGTCAGCCTATCAGCCCCAGCATTTT. It encodes CASGQSAYQPQHF.

V is TRBV29-1 and J is TRBJ2-1, with TRBD2 identical over 9 bases. CDR3 size: 14 residues. The V segment lost 5 bases and the J segment 8 bases; nucleotides outside the gene matches: 10. Germline V gene lookup returns CDR1 SQVTM and CDR2 ANQGSEA. The CDR3 protein is CSVLSRTSVDEQFF. CDR3 DNA: TGCAGCGTTCTTTCGAGGACTAGCGTTGATGAGCAGTTCTTC.

The V and J genes are TRBV6-5 and TRBJ1-1, with 7 bases identical to TRBD1. The ends lost 0 bases at V and 0 bases at J; junction bases unmatched: 1. The CDR3 length is 15 residues. From germline, CDR1 is MNHEY and CDR2 SVGAGI. The DNA of the CDR3 is TGTGCCAGCAGTTACTCGACAGGGCTGAACACTGAAGCTTTCTTT. It yields the protein CASSYSTGLNTEAFF.

The chain has TRBV28 and TRBJ1-2; possible D gene TRBD1, 5 bases. V was pared by 2 bases and J by 2 bases, with 12 bases between. This CDR3 comprises 15 residues. In germline, CDR1 is MDHEN, CDR2 SYDVKM. The chain's CDR3 is CASSLGGGGNYGYTF. The CDR3 region has the DNA TGTGCCAGCAGTTTAGGCGGGGGGGGGAACTATGGCTACACCTTC.

This clone is a singleton in its sample. The V and J genes are TRBV21-1 and TRBJ1-1; TRBD1, the table's D call, was not compared with the DNA. TRBV21-1 is described as a pseudogene. The CDR3 sequence is 14 residues long. Here the CDR3 reads CASSFRTGSAEAFF. The CDR3 DNA follows: TGTGCCAGCAGCTTTCGGACAGGGAGCGCTGAAGCTTTCTTT.

The chain combines TRBV20-1 with TRBJ1-2; tentatively, D is TRBD1 (5 bases). V shed 3 bases and J shed 12 bases, with 11 bases lying between them. Germline V gives CDR1 DFQATT, CDR2 SNEGSKA (reference sequence). CDR3 length: 10 amino acids. This CDR3 reads CSARGGTDTF. In DNA form, the CDR3 reads TGCAGTGCTAGGGGGGGTACAGACACCTTC.